The present T cell receptor beta chain was sequenced within a study of blood T cells in healthy people across ages. Next came a second PCR, run for about 6 to 11 cycles, which used a sample-barcoded 5' primer along with a J-beta primer mix. Each CDR3 protein gets one entry after TCRdb re-called the 5' RACE reads with MiXCR. The sample lists about 730,000 distinct CDR3 sequences; roughly 43% were seen once. PBMCs were isolated at a quantity of at least 7 million per sample. Findings and limits, study-wide: Those diversity estimates obtained from one million T cells were thought to be underestimates. It was not possible, with unsorted PBMCs, to conclusively compare naive and antigen-experienced cells.

This clonotype has only a few counts. Its target is unknown. The sample consisted of blood. The source of this sequence is a woman aged 60 to 75 in good health.

Here the CDR3 DNA reads TGTGCCAGCAGCCAGCAAATAGTCCTAACGAGCAAGACCCAGTACTTC. Its protein product is CASSQQIVLTSKTQYF. J is TRBJ2-4 and V is TRBV16; D is ambiguous. The closer fit of TRBJ2-5 to the DNA end suggests the J call may be wrong. This CDR3 spans 16 amino acids. Germline V lookup: CDR1 KGHSY, CDR2 FQNENV.